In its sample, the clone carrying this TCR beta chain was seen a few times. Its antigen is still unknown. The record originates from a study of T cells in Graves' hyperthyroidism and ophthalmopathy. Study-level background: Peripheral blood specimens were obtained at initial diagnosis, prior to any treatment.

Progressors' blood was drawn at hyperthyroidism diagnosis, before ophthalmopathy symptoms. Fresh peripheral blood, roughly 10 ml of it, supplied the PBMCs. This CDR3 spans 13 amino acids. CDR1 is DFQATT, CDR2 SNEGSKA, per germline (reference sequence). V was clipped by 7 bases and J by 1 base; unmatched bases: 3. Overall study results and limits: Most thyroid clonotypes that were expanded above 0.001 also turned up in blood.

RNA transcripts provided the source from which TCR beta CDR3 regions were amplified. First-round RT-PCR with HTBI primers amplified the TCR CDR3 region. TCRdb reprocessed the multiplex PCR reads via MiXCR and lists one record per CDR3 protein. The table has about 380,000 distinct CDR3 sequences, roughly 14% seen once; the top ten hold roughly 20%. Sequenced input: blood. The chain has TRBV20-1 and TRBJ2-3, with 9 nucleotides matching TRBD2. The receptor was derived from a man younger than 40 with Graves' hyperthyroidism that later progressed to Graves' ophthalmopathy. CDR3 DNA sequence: TGCAGTGTCGCGGGGGGGGGCACAGATACGCAGTATTTT. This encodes CSVAGGGTDTQYF.